The present T cell receptor (beta chain) was sequenced within a study of PD-1 blockade in classical Hodgkin lymphoma. Indicated time point: newly diagnosed, previously untreated cHL patient sample. The authors compared against newly diagnosed, untreated classical Hodgkin lymphoma PBMCs. The V segment lost 0 bases and the J segment 9 bases; nucleotides outside the gene matches: 3. The germline V gene encodes CDR1 SGDLS and CDR2 YYNGEE. The length of the CDR3 is 15 residues. Study-wide findings and caveats: The origin of the repertoire differences remains undefined, with disease activity or prior therapy as possible causes. A reduction in baseline TCR diversity was reportedly seen in newly diagnosed patients relative to healthy donors.

Libraries were prepared by immunoSEQ multiplex PCR; TCRdb keeps only in-frame clonotypes and omits some of them. The table includes some 26,000 clones, about 93% detected once. As to this clone: Its antigen is still unknown.

The receptor was isolated from a human donor with classical Hodgkin lymphoma. The sequencing sample was made of peripheral blood mononuclear cells (PBMCs). The chain uses TRBV9 and TRBJ2-1; TRBD2 aligns across 13 bases. The CDR3 DNA follows: TGTGCCAGCAGCGTAGTGGGACTAGCGGGGTCTGAGCAGTTCTTC. It translates to CASSVVGLAGSEQFF. The full variable domain, rest sourced from reference TRBV9 and TRBJ2-1, is DSGVTQTPKHLITATGQRVTLRCSPRSGDLSVYWYQQSLDQGLQFLIQYYNGEERAKGNILERFSAQQFPDLHSELNLSSLELGDSALYFCASSVVGLAGSEQFFGPGTRLTVL.